The 17 T cell receptor beta chains presented below share a single source sample, sequenced in a study of T cell repertoires in cytomegalovirus infection. TCRdb itself ran the reads through MiXCR, one entry per CDR3 protein. The sample shows about 74,000 distinct CDR3 sequences, about 30% of them seen only once. For these TCRs, the target antigens are not known. The specimen comprised CD8+ T cells from cultured PBMCs, sampled from culture after CMV antigen stimulation. The receptors were sampled from a human donor in good health (CMV status not recorded). Some clones in this sample may be carry-over from other donors' samples.

V gene TRBV19 combines with J gene TRBJ2-3, with TRBD1 matching 8 bases. The junction had 6 bases not matched to a gene; V was cut back by 4 bases and J by 6 bases. CDR3 length: 14 residues. CDR1 and CDR2 from the germline V gene are LNHDA and SQIVND (reference sequence). CDR3 loop: CASSTDRGWDTQYF. The CDR3 DNA reads TGTGCCAGTAGTACCGACAGGGGTTGGGATACGCAGTATTTT. Supplemented by reference TRBV19 and TRBJ2-3, the full variable domain reads DGGITQSPKYLFRKEGQNVTLSCEQNLNHDAMYWYRQDPGQGLRLIYYSQIVNDFQKGDIAEGYSVSREKKESFPLTVTSAQKNPTAFYLCASSTDRGWDTQYFGPGTRLTVL.

The genes are TRBV28 and TRBJ2-7, with D possibly TRBD2 on 6 matching bases. Trimming took 3 bases from V and 7 from J, leaving 16 bases between them. From germline, CDR1 is MDHEN and CDR2 SYDVKM. This CDR3 spans 14 amino acids. CDR3 DNA sequence: TGTGCCAGCAGTTTTCTGGGCGGGAATGAGGAGCAGTACTTC. Its protein is CASSFLGGNEEQYF.

The chain couples TRBV11-2 to TRBJ1-2; TRBD1 might be the D (5 bases). The CDR3 is made up of 17 amino acids. Trimming stripped 1 base from V and 0 bases from J, with 15 bases between. Germline V CDR1 and CDR2: SGHAT, FQNNGV. Here the CDR3 reads CASSLAPDSSANYGYTF. In DNA form, the CDR3 reads TGTGCCAGCAGCTTAGCGCCCGACAGTTCAGCTAACTATGGCTACACCTTC.

This chain uses TRBV6-1 with TRBJ2-3; 9 bases map to TRBD2. Germline lookup yields CDR1 MNHNS and CDR2 SASEGT. This CDR3 contains 16 residues. V gave up 5 bases and J gave up 0 bases; unmatched junction bases: 6. The CDR3 loop reads CASSNTGTSSTDTQYF. CDR3 bases: TGTGCCAGCAGTAACACCGGGACTAGCAGCACAGATACGCAGTATTTT.

The gene calls are TRBV9 and TRBJ1-1; D not certain. Germline CDR1 reads SGDLS; CDR2 reads YYNGEE. The CDR3 has 15 residues. The V end lost 0 bases, the J end lost 1 base, and 10 bases lay between the germline ends. The CDR3 nucleotides are TGTGCCAGCAGCGTAGGGGGTCCCCGGAACACTGAAGCTTTCTTT. It codes for CASSVGGPRNTEAFF.

This clonotype was seen more than once but under ten times. V usage is TRBV6-2 or TRBV6-3 and J usage is TRBJ2-5; D is ambiguous. V was pared by 0 bases and J by 5 bases, with 4 bases between. This CDR3 contains 12 residues. CDR1 is MNHEY and CDR2 is SVGEGT in the germline V gene. The CDR3 nucleotides read TGTGCCAGCAGTTACTCATCTGAGACCCAGTACTTC. This codes for CASSYSSETQYF.

The V call is TRBV7-3, the J call TRBJ2-5; 10 bases fit TRBD2. J gave up 7 bases and V 5 bases, and 10 bases lay outside the gene matches. Germline lookup yields CDR1 SGHTA and CDR2 FQGTGA. This CDR3 is 15 amino acids long. The DNA for the CDR3 is TGTGCCAGCAGCCCGAGCGGGGGGGCCCTCGGGACCCAGTACTTC. Protein sequence: CASSPSGGALGTQYF.

This clonotype was observed at least ten times. The V call is TRBV7-9, the J call TRBJ2-1; the match to TRBD2 covers 7 bases. Germline V gene data show CDR1 as SEHNR and CDR2 as FQNEAQ (reference sequence). Germline trimming cut 6 bases from V and 6 bases from J; bases unmatched to any gene: 17. There are 17 residues in the CDR3. Here the CDR3 DNA reads TGTGCCAGCAGTCCATGGGAAGCGGGACTCCACACCAATGAGCAGTTCTTC. Amino acid sequence: CASSPWEAGLHTNEQFF.

V usage is TRBV29-1 and J usage is TRBJ1-1; the D gene is possibly TRBD1 (5 bases). Germline loops: CDR1 SQVTM, CDR2 ANQGSEA. The CDR3 runs 14 residues. The V gene lost 7 bases and the J gene lost 3 bases, with 18 bases spanning the gap. The CDR3 sequence: CSAVGWGRDTEAFF. CDR3 coding DNA: TGCAGCGCCGTCGGCTGGGGCAGGGACACTGAAGCTTTCTTT.

J is TRBJ2-1 and V is TRBV30; possible D gene TRBD1, 6 bases. The germline V gene encodes CDR1 GTSNPN and CDR2 SVGIG (reference sequence). CDR3 length equals 12 residues. The ends were cut back, 2 bases at V and 12 bases at J, with 14 bases in the middle. The CDR3 DNA is TGTGCCTGGAGTTATTTTGACAGGCCGCAGTTCTTC. Translation gives CAWSYFDRPQFF.

In this sample, this clonotype turned up many times. The chain joins TRBV19 to TRBJ2-2, with 9 bases matching TRBD2. J was trimmed by 4 bases and V by 1 base; bases with no gene match: 10. This CDR3 has 18 amino acids. CDR1 and CDR2 (germline): LNHDA, SQIVND (reference sequence). CDR3 residues: CASSIGGSGGLSTGELFF. DNA for the CDR3: TGTGCCAGTAGTATAGGTGGTAGCGGGGGCCTTTCCACCGGGGAGCTGTTTTTT. The full variable domain, rest sourced from reference TRBV19 and TRBJ2-2, is DGGITQSPKYLFRKEGQNVTLSCEQNLNHDAMYWYRQDPGQGLRLIYYSQIVNDFQKGDIAEGYSVSREKKESFPLTVTSAQKNPTAFYLCASSIGGSGGLSTGELFFGEGSRLTVL.

This clonotype has only a few counts. This chain connects TRBV5-1 to TRBJ2-5; D might be TRBD1 (6 bases). The germline CDR1 and CDR2 sequences are SGHRS and YFSETQ. V was cut by 4 bases and J by 5 bases, with 15 bases left in between. This CDR3 comprises 14 residues. The CDR3 spells CASSSPTGSETQYF. For the CDR3, the DNA is TGCGCCAGCAGCAGCCCGACAGGATCGGAGACCCAGTACTTC.

This clonotype has more than one count but fewer than ten. V gene TRBV29-1 combines with J gene TRBJ1-4; TRBD1 matches at 8 bases. This CDR3 has 14 amino acids. V was clipped by 6 bases and J by 7 bases; unmatched bases: 10. Germline lookup yields CDR1 SQVTM and CDR2 ANQGSEA. The CDR3 protein is CSVATGGRSEKLFF. The DNA of the CDR3 is TGCAGCGTGGCCACAGGGGGTCGAAGTGAAAAACTGTTTTTT.

A remark on this clonotype: The junction and the germline gene differ at one end; a read error may be behind it. The gene calls are TRBV4-1 and TRBJ1-5, with 8 bases that match TRBD1. The CDR3 is made up of 16 amino acids. Germline CDR1 and CDR2: MGHRA and YSYEKL. This CDR3 reads CASSQAQGASNQPQHF. The CDR3, as DNA: TGTGCCAGCAGCCAAGCTCAGGGGGCGAGCAATCAGCCCCAGCATTTT.

At least ten counts were recorded for this clonotype. The J gene is TRBJ2-1, the V gene TRBV7-8; 8 bases line up with TRBD1. This CDR3 is 16 amino acids long. Germline CDR1 SGHVS, CDR2 FQNEAQ. J was trimmed by 7 bases and V by 5 bases; bases with no gene match: 13. CDR3 bases: TGTGCCAGCAGCCCGACCGGGGGCAGGGGGCGGAATGAGCAGTTCTTC. Amino acids: CASSPTGGRGRNEQFF.

The CDR3 DNA is TGTGCCAGCAGCTTGAGTGGGCAGGCCCCGAACACTGAAGCTTTCTTT. This sequence encodes CASSLSGQAPNTEAFF. The V call is TRBV7-2, the J call TRBJ1-1; D call uncertain. Between the trimmed V and J ends, which lost 3 bases and 1 base, there was a span of 15 bases. The CDR3 spans 16 residues. The germline CDR1 and CDR2 sequences are SGHTA and FQGNSA.

The CDR3 region is CASVKLNGRSTSGSDSEQFF. In DNA, the CDR3 is TGTGCCAGCGTCAAACTCAACGGTAGAAGCACTAGCGGATCTGACAGTGAGCAGTTCTTC. The chain employs TRBV6-8 and TRBJ2-1, with 8 bases aligning to TRBD2. The CDR3 totals 20 residues. Germline V gives CDR1 MNHGY, CDR2 SAAAGT. Unmatched junction bases numbered 30, after V lost 8 bases and J lost 9 bases.